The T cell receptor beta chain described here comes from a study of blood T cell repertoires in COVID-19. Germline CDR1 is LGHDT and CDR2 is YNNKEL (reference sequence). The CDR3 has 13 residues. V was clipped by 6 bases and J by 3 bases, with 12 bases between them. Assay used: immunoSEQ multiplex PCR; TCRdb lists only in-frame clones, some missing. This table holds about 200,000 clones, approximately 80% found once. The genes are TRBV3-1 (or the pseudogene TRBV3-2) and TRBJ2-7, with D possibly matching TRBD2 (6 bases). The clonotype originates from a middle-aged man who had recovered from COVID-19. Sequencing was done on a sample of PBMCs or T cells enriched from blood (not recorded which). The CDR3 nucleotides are TGTGCCAGCAGTCCGGGACTCCACTACGAGCAGTACTTC. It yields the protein CASSPGLHYEQYF.